Following are 21 T cell receptor beta chains from one sample sequenced in a study of blood T cell repertoires in COVID-19. The repertoire was sequenced with immunoSEQ multiplex PCR; TCRdb's copy has only in-frame clones and lacks some. The table lists over 85,000 clones, approximately 90% of them singletons. Sequenced: peripheral blood. The receptors come from a man in his sixties or seventies with acute or convalescent COVID-19.

The rearrangement links TRBV12-3 or TRBV12-4 to TRBJ1-5; TRBD1 might be the D (6 bases). This CDR3 spans 13 amino acids. Trimming stripped 4 bases from V and 6 bases from J, with 10 bases between. The CDR3 DNA reads as TGTGCCAGCAGTTACGGGACACGTCAGCCCCAGCATTTT. It codes for CASSYGTRQPQHF.

The chain carries TRBV3-1 (or the pseudogene TRBV3-2) and TRBJ2-7; tentative D call: TRBD1 (5 bases). V shed 1 base and J shed 7 bases, with 14 bases lying between them. Looked up from germline, CDR1 is LGHDT and CDR2 is YNNKEL (reference sequence). The CDR3 covers 14 residues. Here the CDR3 DNA reads TGTGCCAGCAGCCAAGTAACACATTCAGGGGAGCAGTACTTC. It specifies CASSQVTHSGEQYF.

This clone was recorded only once. The V and J genes are TRBV6-1 and TRBJ2-5; 9 bases map to TRBD2. V trimming: 2 bases; J trimming: 4 bases; junction bases outside the gene matches: 14. The CDR3 runs to 18 residues. The V gene's germline CDR1 is MNHNS and CDR2 SASEGT. The DNA of the CDR3 is TGTGCCAGCAGTGAACAGGGGGTTCAGCGGGGGGCCGTAGAGACCCAGTACTTC. It specifies CASSEQGVQRGAVETQYF.

The rearrangement links TRBV20-1 to TRBJ1-4; D not resolved. The CDR3 runs to 11 residues. Germline assignment: CDR1 DFQATT and CDR2 SNEGSKA (reference sequence). Trimming took 5 bases from V and 7 from J, leaving 8 bases between them. The CDR3, as DNA: TGCAGTGCTTTTTCAGGTGAAAAACTGTTTTTT. Translating gives CSAFSGEKLFF.

The CDR3 DNA is TGTGCCACCTCCGTTAACTACGAGCAGTACTTC. Translated, it gives CATSVNYEQYF. V usage is TRBV6-5 and J usage is TRBJ2-7; D is unclear. Germline lookup yields CDR1 MNHEY and CDR2 SVGAGI. The CDR3 is made up of 11 amino acids. The V gene lost 10 bases and the J gene lost 3 bases, with 10 bases spanning the gap.

The chain couples TRBV5-5 to TRBJ1-2; tentatively, D is TRBD1 (5 bases). V was shortened by 1 base and J by 2 bases, with 9 bases between the two germline ends. Germline values: CDR1 SGHKS, CDR2 YYEKEE (reference sequence). CDR3 length: 14 amino acids. The CDR3 is CASSLQGGNYGYTF. The CDR3 region has the DNA TGTGCCAGCAGCTTGCAGGGTGGAAACTATGGCTACACCTTC.

The chain has TRBV5-1 and TRBJ1-1; 9 bases match TRBD1. V shed 2 bases and J 1 base; nucleotides not matched to a gene: 3. The V gene's germline CDR1 is SGHRS and CDR2 YFSETQ. This CDR3 spans 15 amino acids. CDR3 sequence (DNA): TGCGCCAGCAGCTTTGGACAGGGGCCGAACACTGAAGCTTTCTTT. Its protein product is CASSFGQGPNTEAFF.

J is TRBJ2-7 and V is TRBV2, with 7 bases that match TRBD2. The CDR3 totals 16 residues. Germline V gene sequence: CDR1 SNHLY, CDR2 FYNNEI. After removal of 5 bases from V and 2 bases from J, the junction contained 12 bases not matched to a gene. CDR3 nucleotide sequence: TGTGCCAGCAGTTCCTCTCTAGCGGTGCCTGCCTACGAGCAGTACTTC. Amino acid sequence: CASSSSLAVPAYEQYF.

The rearrangement joins TRBV2 to TRBJ2-3, with D possibly TRBD2 on 7 matching bases. Germline CDR1 is SNHLY and CDR2 is FYNNEI. Trimming left V 4 bases short and J 3 bases short, with 20 bases between. This CDR3 contains 17 residues. CDR3 bases: TGTGCCAGCAGTGCCCTTGGGGCGGGGGCCGCGACAGATACGCAGTATTTT. This sequence encodes CASSALGAGAATDTQYF.

The V and J genes are TRBV6-1 and TRBJ2-7, with D possibly being TRBD2 (7 bases). CDR3 size: 15 residues. With 2 bases removed from V and 7 bases from J, the gap between germline ends came to 18 bases. Germline CDR1 reads MNHNS; CDR2 reads SASEGT. The CDR3 coding sequence is TGTGCCAGCAGTGAACCCCGAGGGGGGGTCTGGGAGCAGTACGTC. Its translation is CASSEPRGGVWEQYV.

The chain has TRBV29-1 and TRBJ1-6; D unclear. The germline CDR1 and CDR2 sequences are SQVTM and ANQGSEA. The CDR3 totals 12 residues. V was pared by 4 bases and J by 6 bases, with 7 bases between. The CDR3 DNA follows: TGCAGCGTTGGGGAGGGTAATTCACCCCTCCACTTT. Translated: CSVGEGNSPLHF.

V gene TRBV7-8 combines with J gene TRBJ2-1; TRBD2 matches 10 bases. CDR1 and CDR2 from the germline V gene are SGHVS and FQNEAQ. The CDR3 sequence is 15 residues long. V was clipped by 5 bases and J by 5 bases; unmatched bases: 6. The CDR3 sequence: CASSRSGGAHNEQFF. The CDR3, as DNA: TGTGCCAGCAGCCGGAGCGGGGGGGCCCACAATGAGCAGTTCTTC.

The rearrangement joins TRBV2 to TRBJ1-1, with D hard to call. The CDR3 extends over 13 amino acids. V was cut by 4 bases and J by 1 base, with 7 bases left in between. The germline CDR1 and CDR2 sequences are SNHLY and FYNNEI. This chain's CDR3 is CASSVMRNTEAFF. In nucleotides, the CDR3 is TGTGCCAGCAGTGTAATGAGGAACACTGAAGCTTTCTTT.

This chain connects TRBV5-1 to TRBJ2-1, with 9 bases matching TRBD2. The junction had 9 bases not matched to a gene; V was cut back by 1 base and J by 4 bases. The CDR3 sequence is 17 residues long. CDR1 is SGHRS and CDR2 is YFSETQ in the germline V gene. The CDR3 nucleotides are TGCGCCAGCAGCTTGACCAGCGGGGGGCCCTCATACAATGAGCAGTTCTTC. Translating it yields CASSLTSGGPSYNEQFF. The variable domain in full, completed from reference TRBV5-1 and TRBJ2-1, reads KAGVTQTPRYLIKTRGQQVTLSCSPISGHRSVSWYQQTPGQGLQFLFEYFSETQRNKGNFPGRFSGRQFSNSRSEMNVSTLELGDSALYLCASSLTSGGPSYNEQFFGPGTRLTVL.

V usage is TRBV21-1 and J usage is TRBJ2-7; the table assigns TRBD1, which was not confirmed against the DNA. TRBV21-1 is a pseudogene segment. The CDR3 has 18 amino acids. CDR3 in amino acids: CASSKVSPGTELSYEQYV. CDR3 coding DNA: TGTGCCAGCAGCAAAGTTTCCCCCGGGACAGAACTTTCCTACGAGCAGTACGTC.

The chain recombines TRBV2 with TRBJ1-2, with D uncertain. Trimming shortened V by 5 bases and J by 3 bases, and 7 bases separated the two germline ends. The CDR3 consists of 12 residues. CDR1 is SNHLY, CDR2 FYNNEI, per germline. The chain's CDR3 is CASSLTDYGYTF. The CDR3 nucleotides read TGTGCCAGCAGTCTCACAGACTATGGCTACACCTTC. Together with reference TRBV2 and TRBJ1-2, the CDR3 gives the full variable domain: EPEVTQTPSHQVTQMGQEVILRCVPISNHLYFYWYRQILGQKVEFLVSFYNNEISEKSEIFDDQFSVERPDGSNFTLKIRSTKLEDSAMYFCASSLTDYGYTFGSGTRLTVV.

This clone was recorded only once. The rearrangement links TRBV4-1 to TRBJ1-2; TRBD1 agrees at 8 bases. Germline V gene sequence: CDR1 MGHRA, CDR2 YSYEKL. CDR3 length equals 18 residues. V lost 3 bases, J lost 3 bases, and 15 bases stayed unmatched. The CDR3 loop reads CASSHRPEGRGLDYGYTF. The CDR3 DNA reads as TGCGCCAGCAGCCATCGTCCCGAGGGCAGGGGGCTTGACTATGGCTACACCTTC.

DNA of the CDR3: TGCGCCAGCAGCCAAAGGGAGGAGAACTATGGCTACACCTTC. As protein: CASSQREENYGYTF. The chain couples TRBV4-1 to TRBJ1-2; D not certain. The CDR3 spans 14 residues. V was cut by 2 bases and J by 2 bases, with 9 bases left in between. Germline V gene data show CDR1 as MGHRA and CDR2 as YSYEKL.

The chain couples TRBV4-1 to TRBJ1-1; D not certain. The V gene lost 2 bases and the J gene lost 2 bases, with 9 bases spanning the gap. The CDR3 length is 14 residues. Per germline, CDR1 MGHRA and CDR2 YSYEKL. The CDR3 DNA follows: TGCGCCAGCAGCCAACGGAACTACAACACTGAAGCTTTCTTT. Translating it yields CASSQRNYNTEAFF.

This sequence joins TRBV19 and TRBJ2-7, with D perhaps TRBD1 (5 bases). V was shortened by 3 bases and J by 6 bases, with 15 bases between the two germline ends. CDR3 size: 14 residues. The germline V gene encodes CDR1 LNHDA and CDR2 SQIVND (reference sequence). The CDR3 coding sequence is TGTGCCAGTAGTATCAGGGCATCAATGCCCGAGCAGTACTTC. Protein sequence: CASSIRASMPEQYF.

The gene calls are TRBV27 and TRBJ1-1; the match to TRBD1 covers 9 bases. Trimming cost V 5 bases and J 1 base; bases outside gene matches: 14. Germline-derived CDR1 and CDR2 are MNHEY and SMNVEV (reference sequence). The CDR3 sequence is 18 residues long. The CDR3 is CASSASAWMGQGNTEAFF. The CDR3 region has the DNA TGTGCCAGCAGTGCGTCCGCCTGGATGGGACAGGGGAACACTGAAGCTTTCTTT.